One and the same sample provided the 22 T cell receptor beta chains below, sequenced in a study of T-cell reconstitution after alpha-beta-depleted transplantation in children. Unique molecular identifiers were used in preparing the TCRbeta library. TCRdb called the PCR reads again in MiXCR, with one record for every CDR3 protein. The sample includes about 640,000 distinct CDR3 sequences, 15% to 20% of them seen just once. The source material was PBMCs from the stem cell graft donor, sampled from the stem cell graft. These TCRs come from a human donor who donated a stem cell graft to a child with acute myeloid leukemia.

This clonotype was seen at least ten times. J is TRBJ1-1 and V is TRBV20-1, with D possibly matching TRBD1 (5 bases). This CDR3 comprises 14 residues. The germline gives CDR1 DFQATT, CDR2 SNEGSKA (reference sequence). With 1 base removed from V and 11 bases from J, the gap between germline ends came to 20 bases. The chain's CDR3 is CSARVITARGEAFF. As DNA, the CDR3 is TGCAGTGCTAGAGTTATAACAGCCAGAGGGGAGGCTTTCTTT.

CDR3 amino acids: CASSLDFPFPSDTQYF. In DNA, the CDR3 is TGTGCCAGCAGCTTAGACTTCCCATTCCCCTCAGATACGCAGTATTTT. The genes are TRBV7-2 and TRBJ2-3; D unclear. The CDR3 is 16 residues long. Trimming stripped 1 base from V and 4 bases from J, with 15 bases between. CDR1 is SGHTA, CDR2 FQGNSA, per germline.

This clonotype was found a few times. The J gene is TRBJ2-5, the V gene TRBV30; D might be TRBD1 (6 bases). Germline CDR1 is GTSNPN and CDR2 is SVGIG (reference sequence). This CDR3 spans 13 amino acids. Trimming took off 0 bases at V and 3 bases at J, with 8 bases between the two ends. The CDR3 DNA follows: TGTGCCTGGAGTGTGGCAGGGGAAGAGACCCAGTACTTC. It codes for CAWSVAGEETQYF. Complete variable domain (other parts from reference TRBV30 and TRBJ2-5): SQTIHQWPATLVQPVGSPLSLECTVEGTSNPNLYWYRQAAGRGLQLLFYSVGIGQISSEVPQNLSASRPQDRQFILSSKKLLLSDSGFYLCAWSVAGEETQYFGPGTRLLVL.

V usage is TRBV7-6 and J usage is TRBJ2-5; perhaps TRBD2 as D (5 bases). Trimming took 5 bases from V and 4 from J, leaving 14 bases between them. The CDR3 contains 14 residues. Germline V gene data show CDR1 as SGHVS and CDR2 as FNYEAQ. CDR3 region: CASSDLAGLETQYF. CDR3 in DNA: TGTGCCAGCAGCGATCTAGCCGGGTTAGAGACCCAGTACTTC. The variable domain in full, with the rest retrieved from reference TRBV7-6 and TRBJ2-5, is GAGVSQSPRYKVTKRGQDVALRCDPISGHVSLYWYRQALGQGPEFLTYFNYEAQQDKSGLPNDRFSAERPEGSISTLTIQRTEQRDSAMYRCASSDLAGLETQYFGPGTRLLVL.

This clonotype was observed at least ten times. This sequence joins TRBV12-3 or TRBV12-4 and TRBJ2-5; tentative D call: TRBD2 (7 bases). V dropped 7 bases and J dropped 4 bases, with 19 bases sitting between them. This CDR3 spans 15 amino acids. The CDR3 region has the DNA TGTGCCAGCATCCTCGGGGGGCGGCAGGGAGAGACCCAGTACTTC. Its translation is CASILGGRQGETQYF.

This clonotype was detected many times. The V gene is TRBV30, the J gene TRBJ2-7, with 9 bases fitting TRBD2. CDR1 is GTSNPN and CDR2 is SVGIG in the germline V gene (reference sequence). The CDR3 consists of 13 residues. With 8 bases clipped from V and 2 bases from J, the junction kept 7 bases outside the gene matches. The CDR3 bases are TGTGCCGGGATAGCGGGGGTTACCTACGAGCAGTACTTC. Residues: CAGIAGVTYEQYF.

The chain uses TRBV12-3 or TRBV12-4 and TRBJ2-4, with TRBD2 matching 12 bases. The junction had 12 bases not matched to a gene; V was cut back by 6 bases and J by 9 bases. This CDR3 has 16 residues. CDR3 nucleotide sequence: TGTGCCAGCAGGCCCTCTAGCGGGGGGGCCGGGAGCATTCAGTACTTC. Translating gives CASRPSSGGAGSIQYF.

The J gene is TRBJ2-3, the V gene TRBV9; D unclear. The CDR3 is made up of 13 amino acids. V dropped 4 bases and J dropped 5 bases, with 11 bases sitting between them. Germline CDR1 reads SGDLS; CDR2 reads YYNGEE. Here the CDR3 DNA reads TGTGCCAGCAGCCAGGCGAATGGAGATACGCAGTATTTT. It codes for CASSQANGDTQYF.

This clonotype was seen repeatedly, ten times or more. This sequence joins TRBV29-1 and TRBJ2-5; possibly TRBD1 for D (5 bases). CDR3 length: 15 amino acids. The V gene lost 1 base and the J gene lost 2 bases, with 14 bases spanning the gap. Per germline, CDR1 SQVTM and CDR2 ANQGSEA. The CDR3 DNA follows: TGCAGCGTTGAAGGGGCCGTGCGACAGCAAGAGACCCAGTACTTC. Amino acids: CSVEGAVRQQETQYF.

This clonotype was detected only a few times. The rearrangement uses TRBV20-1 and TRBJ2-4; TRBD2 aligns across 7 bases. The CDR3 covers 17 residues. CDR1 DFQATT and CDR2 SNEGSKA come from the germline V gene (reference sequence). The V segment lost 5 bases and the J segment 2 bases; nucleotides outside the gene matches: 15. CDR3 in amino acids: CSAPFFRGGETKNIQYF. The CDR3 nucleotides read TGCAGTGCTCCCTTTTTTCGGGGAGGGGAAACCAAAAACATTCAGTACTTC.

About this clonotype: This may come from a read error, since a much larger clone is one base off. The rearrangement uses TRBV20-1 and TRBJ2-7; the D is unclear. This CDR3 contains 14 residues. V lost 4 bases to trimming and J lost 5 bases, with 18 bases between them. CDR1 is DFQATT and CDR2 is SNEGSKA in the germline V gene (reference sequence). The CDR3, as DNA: TGCAGTGCTAATCTATCCGTGACTCCTAACGAGCAGTACGTC. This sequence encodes CSANLSVTPNEQYV.

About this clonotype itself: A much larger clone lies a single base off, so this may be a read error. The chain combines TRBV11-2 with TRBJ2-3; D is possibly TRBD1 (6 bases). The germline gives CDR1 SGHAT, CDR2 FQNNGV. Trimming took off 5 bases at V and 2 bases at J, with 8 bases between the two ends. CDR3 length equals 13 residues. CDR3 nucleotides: TGTGCCAGCAGCGAGGGACACACAGATACGCAGTATTTT. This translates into CASSEGHTDTQYF.

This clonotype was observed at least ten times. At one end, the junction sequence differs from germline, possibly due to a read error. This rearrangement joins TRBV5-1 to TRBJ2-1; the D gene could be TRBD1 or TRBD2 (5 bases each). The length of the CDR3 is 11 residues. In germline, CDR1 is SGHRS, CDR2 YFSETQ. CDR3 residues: CASSLRDETCF. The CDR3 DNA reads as TGCGCCAGCAGCTTACGGGACGAAACCTGCTTC.

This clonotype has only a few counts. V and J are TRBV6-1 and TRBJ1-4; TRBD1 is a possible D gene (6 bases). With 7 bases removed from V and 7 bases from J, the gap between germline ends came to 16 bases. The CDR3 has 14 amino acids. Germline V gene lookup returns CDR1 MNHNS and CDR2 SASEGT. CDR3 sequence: CASTPRGGPEKLFF. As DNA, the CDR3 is TGTGCCAGCACCCCCCGCGGGGGGCCTGAAAAACTGTTTTTT.

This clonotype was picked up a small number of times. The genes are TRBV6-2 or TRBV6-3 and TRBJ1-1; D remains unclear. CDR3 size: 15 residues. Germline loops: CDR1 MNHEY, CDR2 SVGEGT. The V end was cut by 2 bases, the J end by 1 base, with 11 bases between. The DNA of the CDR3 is TGTGCCAGCAGTTACCCTACGAGTGGGAACACTGAAGCTTTCTTT. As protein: CASSYPTSGNTEAFF.

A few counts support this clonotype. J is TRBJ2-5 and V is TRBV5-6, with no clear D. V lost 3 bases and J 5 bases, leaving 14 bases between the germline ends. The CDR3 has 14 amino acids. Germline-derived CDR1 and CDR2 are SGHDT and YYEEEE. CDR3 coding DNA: TGTGCCAGCAGCTCGTGGTATTCCCCTGAGACCCAGTACTTC. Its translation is CASSSWYSPETQYF.

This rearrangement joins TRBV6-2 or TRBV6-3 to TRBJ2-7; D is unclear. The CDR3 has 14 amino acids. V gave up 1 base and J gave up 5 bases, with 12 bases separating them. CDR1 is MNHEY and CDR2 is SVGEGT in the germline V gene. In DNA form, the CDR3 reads TGTGCCAGCAGTTACTTCGGCGGATTCAACGAGCAGTACTTC. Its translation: CASSYFGGFNEQYF.

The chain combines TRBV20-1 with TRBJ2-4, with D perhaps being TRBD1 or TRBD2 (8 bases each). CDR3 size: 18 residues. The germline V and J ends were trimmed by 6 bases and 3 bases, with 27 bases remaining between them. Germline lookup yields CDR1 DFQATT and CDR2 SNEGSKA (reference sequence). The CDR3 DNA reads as TGCAGTGCGGCGGGGGGAGTCAGGGGGCTTTGGGGCAAAAACATTCAGTACTTC. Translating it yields CSAAGGVRGLWGKNIQYF.

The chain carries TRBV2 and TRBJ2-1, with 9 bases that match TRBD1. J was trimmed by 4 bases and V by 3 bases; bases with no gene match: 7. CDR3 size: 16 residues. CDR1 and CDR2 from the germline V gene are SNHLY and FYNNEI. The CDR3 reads CASSELGQGTYNEQFF. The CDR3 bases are TGTGCCAGCAGTGAGTTGGGACAGGGAACATACAATGAGCAGTTCTTC.

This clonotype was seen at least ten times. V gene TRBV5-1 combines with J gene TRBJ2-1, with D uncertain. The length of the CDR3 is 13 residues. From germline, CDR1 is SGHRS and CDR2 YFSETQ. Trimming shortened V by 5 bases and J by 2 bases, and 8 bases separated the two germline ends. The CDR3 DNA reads TGCGCCAGCAGTGCTAGGACCTACAATGAGCAGTTCTTC. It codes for CASSARTYNEQFF.

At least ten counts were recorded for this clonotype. The CDR3 region has the DNA TGCAGTGCTAGAGATCCGGGACTTAAGGCCTACGAGCAGTACTTC. This codes for CSARDPGLKAYEQYF. The chain links TRBV20-1 to TRBJ2-7, with TRBD2 as a possible D gene (6 bases). The CDR3 has 15 residues. The V gene's germline CDR1 is DFQATT and CDR2 SNEGSKA (reference sequence). Deletions cut 0 bases from V and 2 bases from J, with 14 bases between.

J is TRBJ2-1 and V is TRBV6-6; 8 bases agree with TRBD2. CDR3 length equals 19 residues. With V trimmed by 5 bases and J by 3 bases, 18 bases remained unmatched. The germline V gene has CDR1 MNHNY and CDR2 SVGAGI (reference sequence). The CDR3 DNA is TGTGCCAGCAGTCCGCGCCTCGGTCAGCGGGGGCCTCGCTACAATGAGCAGTTCTTC. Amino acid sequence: CASSPRLGQRGPRYNEQFF.